Shown below are 6 T cell receptor beta chains from a single sample sequenced in a study of graft-versus-host responses after intestinal transplantation. For these receptors, no antigen is known. TCRdb's copy holds only in-frame clones and misses some; the assay was immunoSEQ multiplex PCR. This table has about 26,000 clones, 82% appearing once. The material was unstimulated CD4+ T cells sorted from spleen or lymph node cells, obtained before intestinal transplant. These receptors were obtained from a human donor who received an intestinal transplant.

V is TRBV30 and J is TRBJ2-5; TRBD1 agrees at 10 bases. The CDR3 sequence is 12 residues long. Germline V lookup: CDR1 GTSNPN, CDR2 SVGIG (reference sequence). The CDR3 DNA reads as TGTGCATTGACAGGGGGCGGGGAGACCCAGTACTTC. Residues: CALTGGGETQYF.

J is TRBJ2-1 and V is TRBV25-1, with D possibly TRBD1 on 6 matching bases. V was shortened by 3 bases and J by 0 bases, with 12 bases between the two germline ends. This CDR3 has 16 residues. Per germline, CDR1 MGHDK and CDR2 SYGVNS. The CDR3: CASSDSTGSSYNEQFF. CDR3 coding DNA: TGTGCCAGCAGTGATTCGACAGGTTCCTCCTACAATGAGCAGTTCTTC.

The CDR3 coding sequence is TGTGCCAGCAGTTACGCGGGTTCACCCCTCCACTTT. Its translation is CASSYAGSPLHF. This chain uses TRBV6-5 with TRBJ1-6; D uncertain. V lost 2 bases, J lost 9 bases, and 5 bases lay in between. Germline values: CDR1 MNHEY, CDR2 SVGAGI. The CDR3 covers 12 residues.

The chain employs TRBV5-4 and TRBJ2-1, with 7 nucleotides matching TRBD1. J was trimmed by 1 base and V by 4 bases; bases with no gene match: 5. Germline CDR1 is SGHNT and CDR2 is YYREEE (reference sequence). This CDR3 is 15 amino acids long. The DNA for the CDR3 is TGTGCCAGCAGCAAAGGGGGACAGTCCTACAATGAGCAGTTCTTC. Its protein is CASSKGGQSYNEQFF.

This chain uses TRBV11-3 with TRBJ2-3; D gene uncertain. V lost 5 bases to trimming and J lost 4 bases, with 10 bases between them. The germline CDR1 and CDR2 sequences are SGHNT and YENEEA. The CDR3 length is 13 residues. The CDR3 here is CASSHRLSDTQYF. The CDR3 DNA reads as TGTGCCAGCAGCCATAGACTTTCAGATACGCAGTATTTT.

This chain uses TRBV5-1 with TRBJ2-7; no definite D call. CDR1 and CDR2 from the germline V gene are SGHRS and YFSETQ. V lost 0 bases to trimming and J lost 0 bases, with 10 bases between them. The CDR3 is 15 amino acids. CDR3 nucleotides: TGCGCCAGCAGCTTGGACAGCCTGAGCTCCTACGAGCAGTACTTC. Its translation: CASSLDSLSSYEQYF.